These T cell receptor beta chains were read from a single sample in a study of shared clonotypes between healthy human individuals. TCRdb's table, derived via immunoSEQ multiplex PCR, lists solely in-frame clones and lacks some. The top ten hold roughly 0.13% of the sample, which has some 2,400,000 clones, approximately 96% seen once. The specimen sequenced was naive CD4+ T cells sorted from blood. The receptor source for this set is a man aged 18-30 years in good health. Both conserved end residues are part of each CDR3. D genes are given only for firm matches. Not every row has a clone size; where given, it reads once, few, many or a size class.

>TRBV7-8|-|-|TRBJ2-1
TGTGCCAGCAACTTGGTGGACAGCTCTCGCAATGAGCAGTTCTTC
CASNLVDSSRNEQFF
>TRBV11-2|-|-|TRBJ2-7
TGTGCCAGTACCTGGGACCGTCGACCCTACGAGCAGTACTTC
CASTWDRRPYEQYF
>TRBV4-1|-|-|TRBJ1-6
TGCGCCAGCAGCCAAGTTCAAAGGGCCCAAGGGGTCCTCCACTTT
CASSQVQRAQGVLHF
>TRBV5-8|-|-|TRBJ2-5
TGTGCCAGCAGCTTAGGGGCCCTACAAGGGACCCAGTACTTC
CASSLGALQGTQYF
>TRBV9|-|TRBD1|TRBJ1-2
TGTGCCAGCAGCCGAATCTCTGACAGGGTGGATGGCTACACCTTC
CASSRISDRVDGYTF
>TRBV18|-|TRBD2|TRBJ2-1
TGTGCCAGCTCACCACTGGGACTAGCCTCCTACAATGAGCAGTTCTTC
CASSPLGLASYNEQFF
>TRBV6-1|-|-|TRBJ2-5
TGTGCCAGCTCAAGGGAGGCAGGGCGCGAGACCCAGTACTTC
CASSREAGRETQYF
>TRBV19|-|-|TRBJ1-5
TGTGCCAGTAGTATCGAGTCCCCGGGCAATCAGCCCCAGCATTTT
CASSIESPGNQPQHF
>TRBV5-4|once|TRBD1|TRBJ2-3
TGTGCCAGCCGGGACAGGGGCTTCACAGATACGCAGTATTTT
CASRDRGFTDTQYF
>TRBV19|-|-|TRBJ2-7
TGTGCCAGTAGTACCCGATTATACGGAAGCTCCTACGAGCAGTACTTC
CASSTRLYGSSYEQYF
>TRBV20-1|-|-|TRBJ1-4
TGCAGTGCTCGCCGGAATGAAAAACTGTTTTTT
CSARRNEKLFF
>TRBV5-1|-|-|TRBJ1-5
TGCGCCAGCAGCTTGGGTGGGGTAGGTGGGAATCAGCCCCAGCATTTT
CASSLGGVGGNQPQHF
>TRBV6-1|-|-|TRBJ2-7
TGTGCCAGCTCCGGGAGTCCCTACGAGCAGTACTTC
CASSGSPYEQYF
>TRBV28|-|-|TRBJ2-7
TGTGCCAGCAGATCCCCAGAGGGGCCCTACGAGCAGTACTTC
CASRSPEGPYEQYF
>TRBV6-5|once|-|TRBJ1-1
TGTGCCAGCAGCGCTCGGGGCTCTGAAGCTTTCTTT
CASSARGSEAFF
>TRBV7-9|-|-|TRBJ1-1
TGTGCCAGCAGAGAGATCATGGGGACTGAAGCTTTCTTT
CASREIMGTEAFF
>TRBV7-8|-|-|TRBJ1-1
TGTGCCAGCAGCTTATCTTCGCGGTGGATCACTGAAGCTTTCTTT
CASSLSSRWITEAFF
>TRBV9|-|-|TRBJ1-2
TGTGCCAGCAGCGTAGCAGGTACGGATGGCTACACCTTC
CASSVAGTDGYTF
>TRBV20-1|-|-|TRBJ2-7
TGCAGTGCTAGAGGACAGTACGAGCAGTACTTC
CSARGQYEQYF
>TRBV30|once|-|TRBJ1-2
TGTGCCTGGGCTGACAGGCGCAACTATGGCTACACCTTC
CAWADRRNYGYTF
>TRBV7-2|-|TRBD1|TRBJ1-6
TGTGCCAGCAGCCTTGACAGGGGCAATAATTCACCCCTCCACTTT
CASSLDRGNNSPLHF
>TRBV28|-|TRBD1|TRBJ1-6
TGTGCCAGCGGTACCGGACAGGGATATTCACCCCTCCACTTT
CASGTGQGYSPLHF
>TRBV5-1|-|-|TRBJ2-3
TGCGCCAGCAGCTTGGACAGCCGAAGCACAGATACGCAGTATTTT
CASSLDSRSTDTQYF
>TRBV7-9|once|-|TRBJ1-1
TGTGCCAGCAGCCCCGGGGGGGCAGCCATGAACACTGAAGCTTTCTTT
CASSPGGAAMNTEAFF
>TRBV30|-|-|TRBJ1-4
TGTGCCTGGAGTGTACGCAGGGGTCTACCACCAACTAATGAAAAACTGTTTTTT
CAWSVRRGLPPTNEKLFF
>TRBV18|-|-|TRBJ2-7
TGTGCCAGCTCACCACTCGGTAAGGCGAGCTCCTACGAGCAGTACTTC
CASSPLGKASSYEQYF
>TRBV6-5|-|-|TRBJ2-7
TGTGCCAGCAGTCCCTCTACAGTTATCTCCTACGAGCAGTACTTC
CASSPSTVISYEQYF
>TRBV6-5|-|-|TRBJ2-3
TGTGCCAGCAGCCGGATGACGGGCAGTGGGTTGGGGCAGTATTTT
CASSRMTGSGLGQYF
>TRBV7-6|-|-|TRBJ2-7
TGTGCCAGCAGCTTAGCAGGGGACTCCTACGAGCAGTACTTC
CASSLAGDSYEQYF
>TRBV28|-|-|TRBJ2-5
TGTGCCAGCAGTTTGGGGGTTGAGGGGACCCAGTACTTC
CASSLGVEGTQYF
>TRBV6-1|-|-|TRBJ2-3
TGTGCCAGCAGTGAACTGGGTTTGGGAGGATCAGATACGCAGTATTTT
CASSELGLGGSDTQYF